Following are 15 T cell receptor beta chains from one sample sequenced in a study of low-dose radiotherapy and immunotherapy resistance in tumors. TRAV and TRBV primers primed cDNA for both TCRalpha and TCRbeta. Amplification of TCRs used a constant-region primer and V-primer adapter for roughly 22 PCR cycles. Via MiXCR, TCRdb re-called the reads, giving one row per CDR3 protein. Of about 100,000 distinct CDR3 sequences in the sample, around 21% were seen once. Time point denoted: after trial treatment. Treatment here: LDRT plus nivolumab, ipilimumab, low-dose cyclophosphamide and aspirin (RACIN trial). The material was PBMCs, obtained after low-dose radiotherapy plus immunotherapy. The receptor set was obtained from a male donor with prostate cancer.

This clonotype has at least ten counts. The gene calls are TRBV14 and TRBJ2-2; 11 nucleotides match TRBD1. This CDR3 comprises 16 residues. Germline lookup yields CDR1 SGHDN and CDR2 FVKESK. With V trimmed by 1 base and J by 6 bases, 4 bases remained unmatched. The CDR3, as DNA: TGTGCCAGCAGCCAAGTCGGGACAGGGGGTTCCGGGGAGCTGTTTTTT. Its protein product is CASSQVGTGGSGELFF.

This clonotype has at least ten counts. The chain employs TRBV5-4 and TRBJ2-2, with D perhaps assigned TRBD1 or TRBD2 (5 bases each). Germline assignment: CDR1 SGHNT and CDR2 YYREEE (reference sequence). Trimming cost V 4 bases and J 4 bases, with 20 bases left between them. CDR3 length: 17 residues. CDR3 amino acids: CASSPERGRLLTGELFF. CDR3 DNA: TGTGCCAGCAGCCCCGAAAGGGGACGCCTCCTCACCGGGGAGCTGTTTTTT. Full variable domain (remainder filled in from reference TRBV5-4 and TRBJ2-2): ETGVTQSPTHLIKTRGQQVTLRCSSQSGHNTVSWYQQALGQGPQFIFQYYREEENGRGNFPPRFSGLQFPNYSSELNVNALELDDSALYLCASSPERGRLLTGELFFGEGSRLTVL.

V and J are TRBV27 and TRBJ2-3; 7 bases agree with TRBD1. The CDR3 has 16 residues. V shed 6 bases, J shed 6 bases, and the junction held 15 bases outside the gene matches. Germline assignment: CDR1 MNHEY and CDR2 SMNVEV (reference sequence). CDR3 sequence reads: CASSRIPGQRSDTQYF. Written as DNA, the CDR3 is TGTGCCAGCAGCCGGATCCCGGGACAGCGGTCGGATACGCAGTATTTT.

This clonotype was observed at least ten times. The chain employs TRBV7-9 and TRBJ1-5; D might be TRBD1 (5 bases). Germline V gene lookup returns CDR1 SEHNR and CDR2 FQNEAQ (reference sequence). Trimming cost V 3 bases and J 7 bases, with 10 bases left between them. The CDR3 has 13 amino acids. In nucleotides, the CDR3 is TGTGCCAGCAGCTTGGACATTCTCCAGCCCCAGCATTTT. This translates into CASSLDILQPQHF.

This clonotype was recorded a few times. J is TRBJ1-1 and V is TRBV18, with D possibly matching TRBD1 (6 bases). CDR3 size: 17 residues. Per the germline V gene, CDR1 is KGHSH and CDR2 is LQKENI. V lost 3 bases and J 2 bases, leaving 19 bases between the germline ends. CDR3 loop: CASSPVALGAANTEAFF. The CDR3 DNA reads TGTGCCAGCTCACCCGTAGCATTGGGGGCTGCCAACACTGAAGCTTTCTTT.

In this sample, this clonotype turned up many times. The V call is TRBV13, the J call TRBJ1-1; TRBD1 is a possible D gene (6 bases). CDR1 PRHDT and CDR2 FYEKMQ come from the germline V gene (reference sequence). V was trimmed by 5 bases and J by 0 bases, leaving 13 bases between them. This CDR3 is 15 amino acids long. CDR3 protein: CASSPRQALNTEAFF. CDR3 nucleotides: TGTGCCAGCAGCCCGAGACAGGCCTTGAACACTGAAGCTTTCTTT. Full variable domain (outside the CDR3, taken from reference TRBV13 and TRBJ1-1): AAGVIQSPRHLIKEKRETATLKCYPIPRHDTVYWYQQGPGQDPQFLISFYEKMQSDKGSIPDRFSAQQFSDYHSELNMSSLELGDSALYFCASSPRQALNTEAFFGQGTRLTVV.

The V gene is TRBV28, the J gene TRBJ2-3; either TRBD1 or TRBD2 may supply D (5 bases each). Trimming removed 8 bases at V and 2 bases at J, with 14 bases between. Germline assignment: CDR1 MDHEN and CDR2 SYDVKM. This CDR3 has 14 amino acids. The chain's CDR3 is CASSKGPLTDTQYF. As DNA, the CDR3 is TGTGCCAGCTCAAAGGGACCTCTCACAGATACGCAGTATTTT.

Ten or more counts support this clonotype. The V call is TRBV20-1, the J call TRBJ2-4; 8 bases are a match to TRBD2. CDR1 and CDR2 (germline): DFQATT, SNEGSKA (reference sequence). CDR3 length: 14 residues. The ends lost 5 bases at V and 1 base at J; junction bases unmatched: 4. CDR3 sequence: CSAAGGRAKNIQYF. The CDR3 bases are TGCAGTGCTGCGGGGGGCAGGGCCAAAAACATTCAGTACTTC.

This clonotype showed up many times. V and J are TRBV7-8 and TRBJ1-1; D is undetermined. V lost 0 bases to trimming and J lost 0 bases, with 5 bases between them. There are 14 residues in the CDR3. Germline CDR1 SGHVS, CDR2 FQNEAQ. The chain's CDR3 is CASSLATLNTEAFF. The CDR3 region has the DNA TGTGCCAGCAGCTTAGCGACGCTGAACACTGAAGCTTTCTTT.

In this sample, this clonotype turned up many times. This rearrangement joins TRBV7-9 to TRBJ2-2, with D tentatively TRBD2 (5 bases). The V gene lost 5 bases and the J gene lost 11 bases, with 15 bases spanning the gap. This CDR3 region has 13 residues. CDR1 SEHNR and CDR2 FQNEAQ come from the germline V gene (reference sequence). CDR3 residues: CASSPGLGGELFF. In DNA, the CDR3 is TGTGCCAGCAGCCCAGGACTTGGCGGAGAGCTGTTTTTT.

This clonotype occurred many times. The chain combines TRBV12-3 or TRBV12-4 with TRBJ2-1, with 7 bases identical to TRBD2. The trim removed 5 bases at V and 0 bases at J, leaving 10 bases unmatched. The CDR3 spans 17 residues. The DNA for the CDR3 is TGTGCCAGCAGTCTTGAGAGCGGGGCCTACTCCTACAATGAGCAGTTCTTC. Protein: CASSLESGAYSYNEQFF.

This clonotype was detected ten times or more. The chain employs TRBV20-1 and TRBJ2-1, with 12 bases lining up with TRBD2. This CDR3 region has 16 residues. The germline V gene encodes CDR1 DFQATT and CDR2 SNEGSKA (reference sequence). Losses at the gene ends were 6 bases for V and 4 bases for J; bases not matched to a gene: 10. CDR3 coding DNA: TGCAGTGCAACCTCCCAACTAGCGGGGGGATACAATGAGCAGTTCTTC. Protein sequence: CSATSQLAGGYNEQFF.

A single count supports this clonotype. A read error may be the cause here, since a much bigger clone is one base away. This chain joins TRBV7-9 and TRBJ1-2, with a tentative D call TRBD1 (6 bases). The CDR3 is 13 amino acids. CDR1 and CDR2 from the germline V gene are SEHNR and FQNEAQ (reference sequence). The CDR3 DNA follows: TGTGCCAGCTGCTTCGGGAACAGGGTTGGCTACACCTTC. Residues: CASCFGNRVGYTF.

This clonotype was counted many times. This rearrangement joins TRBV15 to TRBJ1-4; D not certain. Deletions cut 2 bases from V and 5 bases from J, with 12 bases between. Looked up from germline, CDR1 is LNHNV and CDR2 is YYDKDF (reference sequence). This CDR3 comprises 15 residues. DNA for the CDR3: TGTGCCACCAGCAGAAGCAGGCAGCCGAATGAAAAACTGTTTTTT. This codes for CATSRSRQPNEKLFF.

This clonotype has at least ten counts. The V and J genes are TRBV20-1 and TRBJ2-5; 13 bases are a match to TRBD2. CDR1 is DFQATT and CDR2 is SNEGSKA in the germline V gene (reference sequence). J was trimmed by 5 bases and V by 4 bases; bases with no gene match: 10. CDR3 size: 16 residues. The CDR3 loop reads CSANRGTSGEGETQYF. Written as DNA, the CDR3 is TGCAGTGCTAATCGAGGGACTAGCGGGGAGGGGGAGACCCAGTACTTC.